This T cell receptor beta chain appears in the sequencing data of a study of identifying expanded T cells in peripheral blood. No infections or other immune events were documented during collection. Points on this clone: The antigen remains undetermined.

The study, taken as a whole, reports: Clone count variance between approximately 2-week samples rose with total template count. About 1.2 clones differed between technical replicates, versus about 15 and 19 over time.

The protocol was immunoSEQ multiplex PCR, while the TCRdb copy is restricted to in-frame clones and leaves out a portion. In the table there are some 75,000 clones, 90% of which are singletons. Material for sequencing was blood. The receptor comes from a person aged 18-70 years in good health.

CDR3 sequence reads: CASSPAGPRDYGYTF. The CDR3 DNA reads as TGTGCCAGCAGTCCCGCAGGGCCTCGGGACTATGGCTACACCTTC. This rearrangement joins TRBV28 to TRBJ1-2; D is perhaps TRBD1 (5 bases). The CDR3 contains 15 residues. V lost 5 bases, J lost 3 bases, and 16 bases lay in between. CDR1 MDHEN and CDR2 SYDVKM come from the germline V gene.